The 9 T cell receptor beta chains given below trace back to one sample, sequenced in a study of CD8+ T cells in alopecia areata (dated by TCRdb to the late 2010s). Receptor amplification or capture employed the immunoSEQ multiplex PCR assay. To provide template for TCR sequencing, every sample had RNA extracted and reverse transcribed into cDNA. TCRdb obtained this table from immuneACCESS and retained in-frame rearrangements with V and J assigned. These tables miss some clones; where compared with another copy, unresolved V genes account for less than half of the shortfall, and the remainder is unexplained. The sample includes over 95,000 clones, with around 55% observed a single time. Roughly a sixth of the sample is taken by the ten largest. In the paper's terms, the time point label means: about 4 weeks on oral tofacitinib. Read against the paper, the sample's treatment or condition label means: oral pan-JAK inhibitor, 5-10 mg twice daily.

Specimen: CD8+ T cells sorted from blood, collected at week 4, from a patient treated with tofacitinib. The receptors were sampled from a human donor with alopecia areata.

The CDR3 here is CASSPGTGDGETQYF. In DNA, the CDR3 is TGCGCCAGCAGTCCCGGGACAGGGGACGGAGAGACCCAGTACTTC. The rearrangement links TRBV4-3 to TRBJ2-5; 10 bases are shared with TRBD1. The germline CDR1 and CDR2 sequences are LGHNA and YSLEER. This CDR3 comprises 15 residues. Trimming cost V 6 bases and J 4 bases; bases outside gene matches: 8.

The chain has TRBV29-1 and TRBJ1-2; D is perhaps TRBD1 (6 bases). The V end was cut by 6 bases, the J end by 4 bases, with 12 bases between. This CDR3 spans 12 amino acids. Per germline, CDR1 SQVTM and CDR2 ANQGSEA. The DNA of the CDR3 is TGCAGCGTCGACAGGTCCGTCTATGGCTACACCTTC. Protein product: CSVDRSVYGYTF.

The V and J genes are TRBV7-2 and TRBJ2-4, with 8 positions matching TRBD2. Unmatched junction bases numbered 13, after V lost 2 bases and J lost 4 bases. The CDR3 extends over 18 amino acids. Germline V CDR1 and CDR2: SGHTA, FQGNSA. This chain's CDR3 is CASSLRRWGSGVKNIQYF. The CDR3 region has the DNA TGTGCCAGCAGCTTACGTCGTTGGGGTAGCGGGGTAAAAAACATTCAGTACTTC.

This CDR3 reads CASNTRGHSTDTQYF. The DNA of the CDR3 is TGTGCCAGCAACACGAGGGGTCACAGCACAGATACGCAGTATTTT. This rearrangement joins TRBV7-9 to TRBJ2-3, with D perhaps matching TRBD1 or TRBD2 (5 bases each). CDR3 length equals 15 residues. Deletions cut 7 bases from V and 0 bases from J, with 14 bases between. Germline V gene sequence: CDR1 SEHNR, CDR2 FQNEAQ (reference sequence).

The V gene is TRBV5-6, the J gene TRBJ2-3, with a possible D match to TRBD1 (6 bases). Trimming left V 3 bases short and J 0 bases short, with 11 bases between. Germline V CDR1 and CDR2: SGHDT, YYEEEE. This CDR3 comprises 15 residues. The CDR3 sequence is CASSWGRASTDTQYF. The CDR3 nucleotides are TGTGCCAGCAGCTGGGGGCGGGCTAGCACAGATACGCAGTATTTT.

V usage is TRBV13 and J usage is TRBJ2-4, with a tentative D call TRBD2 (5 bases). The CDR3 extends over 14 amino acids. The germline gives CDR1 PRHDT, CDR2 FYEKMQ (reference sequence). V was shortened by 6 bases and J by 6 bases, with 15 bases between the two germline ends. The CDR3 DNA is TGTGCCAGCAGTCCTTCCATTGAGGGAAACATTCAGTACTTC. Encoded protein: CASSPSIEGNIQYF. The full variable domain, in which reference TRBV13 and TRBJ2-4 provide the parts outside the CDR3, is AAGVIQSPRHLIKEKRETATLKCYPIPRHDTVYWYQQGPGQDPQFLISFYEKMQSDKGSIPDRFSAQQFSDYHSELNMSSLELGDSALYFCASSPSIEGNIQYFGAGTRLSVL.

V and J are TRBV30 and TRBJ1-2; TRBD1 aligns across 7 bases. J gave up 7 bases and V 1 base, and 3 bases lay outside the gene matches. CDR1 and CDR2 from the germline V gene are GTSNPN and SVGIG (reference sequence). This CDR3 region has 12 residues. The CDR3 DNA follows: TGTGCCTGGAGTGCAGGGGGTCTTGGCTACACCTTC. This sequence encodes CAWSAGGLGYTF. The full variable domain, its missing parts supplied by reference TRBV30 and TRBJ1-2, is SQTIHQWPATLVQPVGSPLSLECTVEGTSNPNLYWYRQAAGRGLQLLFYSVGIGQISSEVPQNLSASRPQDRQFILSSKKLLLSDSGFYLCAWSAGGLGYTFGSGTRLTVV.

V is TRBV7-2 and J is TRBJ1-2; TRBD1 might be the D (5 bases). There are 14 residues in the CDR3. Trimming took off 4 bases at V and 4 bases at J, with 13 bases between the two ends. CDR1 and CDR2 (germline): SGHTA, FQGNSA. Here the CDR3 reads CASSSLGTGYGYTF. The CDR3 DNA reads as TGTGCCAGCAGCTCGCTAGGGACGGGCTATGGCTACACCTTC.

The chain uses TRBV19 and TRBJ2-1; 11 bases fit TRBD1. The V and J ends lost 5 bases and 2 bases, in that order; junction bases with no gene match: 2. From germline, CDR1 is LNHDA and CDR2 SQIVND (reference sequence). The CDR3 is made up of 15 amino acids. The CDR3 loop is CASSSDRGPYNEQFF. The CDR3 DNA sequence: TGTGCCAGTAGTTCGGACAGGGGGCCCTACAATGAGCAGTTCTTC.